These 4 T cell receptor beta chains originate from one sample sequenced in a study of T cell responses to AZD1222 COVID-19 vaccine. Only in-frame clones appear in the TCRdb table, and some are missing; sequencing was by immunoSEQ multiplex PCR. The sample carries 150,000 to 200,000 clones, around 90% recorded once. The material was peripheral blood, obtained 28 days after the second AZD1222 dose. The receptors derive from an adult who received the AZD1222 COVID-19 vaccine.

The rearrangement joins TRBV7-6 to TRBJ2-7, with 7 nucleotides matching TRBD1. The junction had 14 bases not matched to a gene; V was cut back by 1 base and J by 8 bases. Germline CDR1 SGHVS, CDR2 FNYEAQ. The CDR3 sequence is 16 residues long. CDR3 loop: CASSLEPGRQGLKQYF. CDR3 nucleotide sequence: TGTGCCAGCAGCTTAGAGCCAGGGAGACAGGGTCTCAAGCAGTACTTC.

The chain couples TRBV18 to TRBJ1-5; D is possibly TRBD1 (5 bases). V gave up 3 bases and J gave up 9 bases, with 15 bases separating them. This CDR3 comprises 14 residues. Per the germline V gene, CDR1 is KGHSH and CDR2 is LQKENI. Here the CDR3 reads CASSPLEGIRPQHF. As DNA, the CDR3 is TGTGCCAGCTCACCGCTAGAGGGGATCAGGCCCCAGCATTTT.

The genes are TRBV19 and TRBJ2-1; D is unclear. Germline loops: CDR1 LNHDA, CDR2 SQIVND (reference sequence). The CDR3 has 15 amino acids. V lost 3 bases and J 0 bases, leaving 9 bases between the germline ends. The CDR3 DNA is TGTGCCAGTAGTATTGCGCAGAGCTCCTACAATGAGCAGTTCTTC. Amino acids: CASSIAQSSYNEQFF.

The gene calls are TRBV12-5 and TRBJ2-4, with D possibly called TRBD1 or TRBD2 (5 bases each). The germline gives CDR1 LGHNT, CDR2 FRNRAP. V dropped 7 bases and J dropped 2 bases, with 24 bases sitting between them. The CDR3 is 18 residues long. CDR3 in amino acids: CASALITGGRVTKNIQYF. The CDR3 nucleotides read TGTGCTAGTGCCCTCATAACAGGAGGCAGGGTAACCAAAAACATTCAGTACTTC.